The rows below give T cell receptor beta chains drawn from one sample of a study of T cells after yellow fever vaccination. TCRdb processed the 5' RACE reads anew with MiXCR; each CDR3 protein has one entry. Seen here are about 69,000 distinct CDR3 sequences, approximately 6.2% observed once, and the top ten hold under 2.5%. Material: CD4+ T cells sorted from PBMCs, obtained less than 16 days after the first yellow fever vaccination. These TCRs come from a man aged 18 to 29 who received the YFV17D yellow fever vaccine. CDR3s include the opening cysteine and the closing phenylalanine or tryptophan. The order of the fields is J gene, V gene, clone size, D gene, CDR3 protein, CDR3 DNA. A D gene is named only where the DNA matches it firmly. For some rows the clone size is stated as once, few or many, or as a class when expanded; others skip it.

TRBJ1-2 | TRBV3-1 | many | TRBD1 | CASSQHQGGYGYTF | TGTGCCAGCAGCCAACACCAGGGGGGCTATGGCTACACCTTC
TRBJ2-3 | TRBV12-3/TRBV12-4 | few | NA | CASNPDSRQSYF | TGTGCCAGCAACCCGGACTCTCGGCAGTCGTATTTT
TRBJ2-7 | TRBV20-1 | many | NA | CSAGSYEQYF | TGCAGCGCGGGGTCCTACGAGCAGTACTTC
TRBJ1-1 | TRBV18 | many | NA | CASSNQGGEAFF | TGTGCCAGCTCAAATCAGGGAGGTGAAGCTTTCTTT
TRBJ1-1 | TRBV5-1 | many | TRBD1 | CASSLAQGATEAFF | TGCGCCAGCAGCTTGGCCCAGGGGGCCACTGAAGCTTTCTTT
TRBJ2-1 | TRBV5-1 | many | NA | CASKLGLWGAGHEQFF | TGCGCCAGCAAGCTTGGCCTATGGGGGGCTGGGCATGAGCAGTTCTTC
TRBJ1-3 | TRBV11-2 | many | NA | CASSLMGSGNTIYF | TGTGCCAGCAGCTTAATGGGCTCTGGAAACACCATATATTTT
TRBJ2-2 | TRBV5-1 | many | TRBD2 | CASSPVTSGGRRGTGELFF | TGCGCCAGCAGCCCCGTTACTAGCGGGGGGCGGCGGGGCACCGGGGAGCTGTTTTTT
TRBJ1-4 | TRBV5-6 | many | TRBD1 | CASSYGTGEKLFF | TGTGCCAGCAGTTACGGGACAGGAGAAAAACTGTTTTTT
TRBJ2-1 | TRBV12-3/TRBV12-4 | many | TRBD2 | CASSLRLAEYNEQFF | TGTGCCAGCAGTTTAAGGCTAGCGGAGTACAATGAGCAGTTCTTC
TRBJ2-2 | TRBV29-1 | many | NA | CSGGDTGELFF | TGCAGCGGGGGGGACACCGGGGAGCTGTTTTTT
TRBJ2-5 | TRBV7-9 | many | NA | CASSPAWRGPRVGTQYF | TGTGCCAGCAGCCCCGCATGGCGGGGGCCTCGTGTTGGGACCCAGTACTTC
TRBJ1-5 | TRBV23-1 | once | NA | CASSPPWGRVRESNQPQHF | TGCGCCAGCAGTCCCCCTTGGGGGCGTGTAAGGGAAAGCAATCAGCCCCAGCATTTT
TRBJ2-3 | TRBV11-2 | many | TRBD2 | CASSSPRLVAGFTGDTQYF | TGTGCCAGCAGCTCCCCGCGGCTAGTAGCGGGGTTCACGGGAGATACGCAGTATTTT
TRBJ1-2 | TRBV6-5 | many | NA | CASTWGPDVGYTF | TGTGCCAGCACCTGGGGTCCTGACGTGGGCTACACCTTC
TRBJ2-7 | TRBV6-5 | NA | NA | CASSYSAGYEQYF | TGTGCCAGCAGTTACTCCGCCGGCTACGAGCAGTACTTC
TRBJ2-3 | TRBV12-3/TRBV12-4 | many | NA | CASSTGQDTQYF | TGTGCCAGCAGCACAGGGCAAGATACGCAGTATTTT
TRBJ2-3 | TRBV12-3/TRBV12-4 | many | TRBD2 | CASSPGLDWVADTQYF | TGTGCCAGCAGCCCCGGACTAGATTGGGTTGCAGATACGCAGTATTTT
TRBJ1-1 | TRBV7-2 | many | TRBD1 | CASSGQAVSNTEAFF | TGTGCCAGCAGCGGACAGGCAGTTTCGAACACTGAAGCTTTCTTT
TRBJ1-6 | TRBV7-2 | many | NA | CASSPRAGDLSPLHF | TGTGCCAGCAGCCCCCGGGCGGGAGACCTTTCACCCCTCCACTTT
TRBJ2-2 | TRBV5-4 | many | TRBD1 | CASSSLQGALSGELFF | TGTGCCAGCAGCTCCTTACAGGGGGCTCTGTCCGGGGAGCTGTTTTTT
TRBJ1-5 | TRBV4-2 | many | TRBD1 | CASSPTSGRDREEPQHF | TGTGCCAGCAGCCCTACATCGGGGCGGGACAGGGAGGAGCCCCAGCATTTT
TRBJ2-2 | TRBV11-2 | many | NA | CASSLATNTGELFF | TGTGCCAGCAGCTTAGCCACGAACACCGGGGAGCTGTTTTTT
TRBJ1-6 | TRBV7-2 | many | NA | CASRTVVPGVPLHF | TGTGCCAGCAGGACAGTCGTACCTGGTGTACCCCTCCACTTT
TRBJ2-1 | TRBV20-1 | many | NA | CSARVPGIQTYNEQFF | TGCAGTGCTAGAGTTCCTGGGATCCAGACTTACAATGAGCAGTTCTTC
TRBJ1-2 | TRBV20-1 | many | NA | CSAMGGGGYTF | TGCAGTGCCATGGGGGGAGGTGGCTACACCTTC
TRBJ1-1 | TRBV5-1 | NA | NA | CASSLVEGVHTEAFF | TGCGCCAGCAGCTTGGTGGAGGGTGTGCACACTGAAGCTTTCTTT
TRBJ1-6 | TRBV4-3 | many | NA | CASSQASQLGNSPLHF | TGCGCCAGCAGCCAAGCTTCCCAATTGGGAAATTCACCCCTCCACTTT
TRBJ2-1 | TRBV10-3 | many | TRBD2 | CAIGAGGYYNEQFF | TGTGCCATCGGAGCGGGGGGGTACTACAATGAGCAGTTCTTC
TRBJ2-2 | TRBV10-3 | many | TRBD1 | CATAGTGTTGELFF | TGTGCCACCGCCGGGACAGGGACCACCGGGGAGCTGTTTTTT
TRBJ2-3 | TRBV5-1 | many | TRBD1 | CASSLDGTGGTDTQYF | TGCGCCAGCAGCTTAGATGGGACAGGGGGTACAGATACGCAGTATTTT
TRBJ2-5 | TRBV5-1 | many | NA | CASHQTGRAETQYF | TGCGCCAGCCACCAGACAGGTCGGGCGGAGACCCAGTACTTC
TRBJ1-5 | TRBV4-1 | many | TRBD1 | CASSQDYRGDQPQHF | TGCGCCAGCAGCCAAGATTACAGGGGGGATCAGCCCCAGCATTTT
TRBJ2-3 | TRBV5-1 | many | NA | CASSLGAADTQYF | TGCGCCAGCAGCTTGGGTGCCGCGGATACGCAGTATTTT
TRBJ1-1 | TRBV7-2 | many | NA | CASSLGQGLVAEAFF | TGTGCCAGCAGCTTAGGCCAGGGGTTGGTCGCTGAAGCTTTCTTT
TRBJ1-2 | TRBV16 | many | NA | CASSPGQNYGYTF | TGTGCCAGCAGCCCAGGACAGAACTATGGCTACACCTTC
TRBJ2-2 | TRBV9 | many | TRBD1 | CASSVQGAPGELFF | TGTGCCAGCAGCGTACAGGGGGCGCCCGGGGAGCTGTTTTTT
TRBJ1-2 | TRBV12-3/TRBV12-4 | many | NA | CASSLHYGYTF | TGTGCCAGCAGTTTACACTATGGCTACACCTTC
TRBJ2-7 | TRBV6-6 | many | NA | CASRTWEGGEQYF | TGTGCCAGCAGGACCTGGGAGGGGGGGGAGCAGTACTTC
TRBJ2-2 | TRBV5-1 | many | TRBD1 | CASHLSGTANTGELFF | TGCGCCAGCCACCTGTCCGGGACAGCGAACACCGGGGAGCTGTTTTTT
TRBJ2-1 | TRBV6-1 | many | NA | CASSESGAPYNEQFF | TGTGCCAGCAGTGAATCTGGAGCACCCTACAATGAGCAGTTCTTC
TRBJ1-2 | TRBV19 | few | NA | CASSGTSANYGYTF | TGTGCCAGTAGTGGGACATCGGCTAACTATGGCTACACCTTC
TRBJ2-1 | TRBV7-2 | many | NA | CASSPSTRGNEQFF | TGTGCCAGCAGCCCCTCGACTAGGGGCAATGAGCAGTTCTTC
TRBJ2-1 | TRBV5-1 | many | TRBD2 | CASQGLAGGLNEQFF | TGCGCCAGCCAGGGACTAGCGGGGGGCCTCAATGAGCAGTTCTTC
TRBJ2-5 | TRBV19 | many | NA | CASSFNFRTQYF | TGTGCCAGTAGTTTTAACTTCAGAACCCAGTACTTC
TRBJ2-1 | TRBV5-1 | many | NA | CASSLDTGSYNEQFF | TGCGCCAGCAGCTTGGATACTGGCTCCTACAATGAGCAGTTCTTC
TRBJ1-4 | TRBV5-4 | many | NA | CASSLAGVTNEKLFF | TGTGCCAGCAGCTTGGCGGGGGTAACTAATGAAAAACTGTTTTTT